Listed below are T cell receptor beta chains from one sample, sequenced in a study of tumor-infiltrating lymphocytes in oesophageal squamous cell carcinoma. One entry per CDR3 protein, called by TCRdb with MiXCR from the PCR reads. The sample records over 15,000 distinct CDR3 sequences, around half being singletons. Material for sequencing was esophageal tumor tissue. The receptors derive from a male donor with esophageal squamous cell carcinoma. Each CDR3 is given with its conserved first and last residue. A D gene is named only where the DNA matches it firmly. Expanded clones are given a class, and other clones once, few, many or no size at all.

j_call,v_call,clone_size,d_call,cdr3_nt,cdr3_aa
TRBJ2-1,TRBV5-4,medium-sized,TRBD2,TGTGCCAGCAGCCCGGGGACTAGCGGGATTCTTGGCTCCTACAATGAGCAGTTCTTC,CASSPGTSGILGSYNEQFF
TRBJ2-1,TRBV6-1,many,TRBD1,TGTGCCAGCAGAAAAACCCAGGGGGCTCGGTCCGCGAGCTCCTACAATGAGCAGTTCTTC,CASRKTQGARSASSYNEQFF
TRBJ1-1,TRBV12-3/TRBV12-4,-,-,TGTGCCAGCATTCCTAAGGGGGGGGGCTGGGACACTGAAGCTTTCTTT,CASIPKGGGWDTEAFF
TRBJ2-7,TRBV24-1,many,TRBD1,TGTGCCACCAGTGATTCCTCAGGGGGAGATGTCGAGCAGTACTTC,CATSDSSGGDVEQYF
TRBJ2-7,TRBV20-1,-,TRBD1,TGCAGTGCTAGAACCGGGACAGCGACCTACGAGCAGTACTTC,CSARTGTATYEQYF
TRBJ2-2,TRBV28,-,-,TGTGCCAGCGCAAACACCGGGGAGCTGTTTTTT,CASANTGELFF
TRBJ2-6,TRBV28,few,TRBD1,TGTGCCAGTGGGGACAGGAGGGGCTCTGGGGCCAACGTCCTGACTTTC,CASGDRRGSGANVLTF
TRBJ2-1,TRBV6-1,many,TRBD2,TGTGCCAGCAGGGAAAGCGGGGCAAGCTCCTACAATGAGCAGTTCTTC,CASRESGASSYNEQFF
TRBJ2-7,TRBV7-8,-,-,TGTGCCAGCAGCTTGAAGAGAACCTACGAGCAGTACTTC,CASSLKRTYEQYF
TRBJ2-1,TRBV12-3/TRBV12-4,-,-,TGTGCCAGCAGTTTAGGACTGTTCAATGAGCAGTTCTTC,CASSLGLFNEQFF
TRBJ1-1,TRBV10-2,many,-,TGCGCCAGCAGTGAGGGCAGCAATCTCGAGGCTTTCTTT,CASSEGSNLEAFF
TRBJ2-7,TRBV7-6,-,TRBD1,TGTGCCAGCAGCTACGGACAGGGCAATAATTCACCCCTCCACTTC,CASSYGQGNNSPLHF
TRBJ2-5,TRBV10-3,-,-,TGTGCCACCGCGGGGCTACAAGAGACCCAGTACTTC,CATAGLQETQYF
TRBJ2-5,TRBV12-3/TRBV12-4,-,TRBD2,TGTGCCAGCAGCCCTAGGACTAGCGGGACCCAGTACTTC,CASSPRTSGTQYF
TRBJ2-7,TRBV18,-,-,TGTGCCAGCTCACCAGTGAAGGGGAACTCCTACGAGCAGTACTTC,CASSPVKGNSYEQYF
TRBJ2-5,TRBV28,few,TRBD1,TGTGCCAGCAGTTTCCGGGACAGAACTCAAGAGACCCAGTACTTC,CASSFRDRTQETQYF
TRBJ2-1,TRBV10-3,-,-,TGTGCCATCAGTCCCCCCCGGGGGGCTACCCATGAGCAGTTCTTC,CAISPPRGATHEQFF
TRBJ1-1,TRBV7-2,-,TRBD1,TGTGCCAGCGCCGGCCAGGGGGATGGCACTGAAGCTTTCTTT,CASAGQGDGTEAFF
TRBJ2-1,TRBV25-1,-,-,TGTGCCAGCAGTGGATCCGGCCCCGGCAATGAGCAGTTCTTC,CASSGSGPGNEQFF
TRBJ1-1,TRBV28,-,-,TGTGCCAGCAGTTTAAGTTTCCTGGCTGAAGCTTTCTTT,CASSLSFLAEAFF
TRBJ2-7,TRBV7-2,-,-,TGTGCCAGCAGCTTAAATCAAGGTGAGCAGTACTTC,CASSLNQGEQYF
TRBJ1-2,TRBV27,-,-,TGTGCCAGCAGTTTAAATTCAGGGGAGGGAGGCTACACCTTC,CASSLNSGEGGYTF
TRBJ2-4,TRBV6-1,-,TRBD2,TGTGCCAGCCTCGGGACTAGCGGGAGGGCCAATGAGCAGTACTTC,CASLGTSGRANEQYF
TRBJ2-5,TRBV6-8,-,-,TGTGCCAGCAGTTTTCAGCAGTACTTC,CASSFQQYF
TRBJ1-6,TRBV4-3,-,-,TGCGCCAGCAGCCAAGATCGCGGGACATTAACCTACGAGCAGCACTTT,CASSQDRGTLTYEQHF
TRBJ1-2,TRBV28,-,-,TGTGCCAGTAGAGGAAACTATGGCTACACCTTC,CASRGNYGYTF
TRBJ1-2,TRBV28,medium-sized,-,TGTGCCAGCAGTTTAAACGGGGGCGTTGGCTACACCTTC,CASSLNGGVGYTF
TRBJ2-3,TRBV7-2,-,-,TGTGCCAGCAGCTTAGACTCTAGCACAGATACGCAGTATTTT,CASSLDSSTDTQYF
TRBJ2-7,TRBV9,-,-,TGTGCCAGCAGCCCTAACGGGTACGAGCAGTACTTC,CASSPNGYEQYF
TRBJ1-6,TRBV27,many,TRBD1,TGTGCCAGCAGTCCAACGGACAGGGGCAATTCACCCCTCCACTTT,CASSPTDRGNSPLHF
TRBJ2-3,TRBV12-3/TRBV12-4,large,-,TGTGCCAGCAGTTTATCTGGACGGACAGATACGCAGTATTTT,CASSLSGRTDTQYF
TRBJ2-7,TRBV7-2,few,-,TGTGCCAGCAGCTTAGCGGCAACTGACGAGCAGTACTTC,CASSLAATDEQYF
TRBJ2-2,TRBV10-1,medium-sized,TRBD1,TGCGCCAGCAGTGAGCAGACAGGGGCCGGGGAGCTGTTTTTT,CASSEQTGAGELFF
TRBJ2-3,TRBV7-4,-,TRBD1,TGTGCCAGTTCGGACAGGGTTAGAGATACGCAGTATTTT,CASSDRVRDTQYF
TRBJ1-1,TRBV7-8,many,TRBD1,TGTGCCAGCAGCTCAACAGGGGGTGGACGGAACACTGAAGCTTTCTTT,CASSSTGGGRNTEAFF
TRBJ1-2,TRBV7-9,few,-,TGTGCCAGCAGCTTATCATATGGCTACACCTTC,CASSLSYGYTF
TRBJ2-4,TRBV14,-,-,TGTGCCAGCAGCCCCCCGGGGCGGAGAACCCATTCACCCCTCCACTTC,CASSPPGRRTHSPLHF
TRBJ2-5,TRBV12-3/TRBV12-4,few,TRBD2,TGTGCCAGCAATTTAGCGGGACCAGGGGCAGAGACCCAGTACTTC,CASNLAGPGAETQYF
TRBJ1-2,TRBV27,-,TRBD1,TGTGCCAGCAGTTCCGGGACAGGGGCGGGTGGCTACACCTTC,CASSSGTGAGGYTF
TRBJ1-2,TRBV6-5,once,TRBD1,TGTGCCAGCAGTTACGTGGGGAGACAGGGCGCTGGCTACACCTTC,CASSYVGRQGAGYTF
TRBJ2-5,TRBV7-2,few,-,TGTGCCAGCAGCTTAGACAGGGCAGAGACCCAGTACTTC,CASSLDRAETQYF
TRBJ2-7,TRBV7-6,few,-,TGTGCCAGCAGCTCTAGCCACTCCTACGAGCAGTACTTC,CASSSSHSYEQYF
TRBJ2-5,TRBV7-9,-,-,TGTGCCAGCAGCGCTGGACAGACCCAGTACTTC,CASSAGQTQYF
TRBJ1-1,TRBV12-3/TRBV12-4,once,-,TGTGCCAGCAGTTTAGACGGCTACACTGAAGCTTTCTTT,CASSLDGYTEAFF
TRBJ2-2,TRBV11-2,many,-,TGTGCCAGCAGCTTTTATGGCACCGGGGAGCTGTTTTTT,CASSFYGTGELFF
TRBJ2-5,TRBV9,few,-,TGTGCCAGCAGCGTAGGTAACGCAGTAGGTACCCAGTACTTC,CASSVGNAVGTQYF
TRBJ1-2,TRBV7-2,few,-,TGTGCCAGCAGCTCGCGTCAGCGGTTGGGCTACACCTTC,CASSSRQRLGYTF
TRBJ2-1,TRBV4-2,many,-,TGTGCCAGCAGCCTTGGGCTGGCCGGGAATGAGCAGTTCTTC,CASSLGLAGNEQFF
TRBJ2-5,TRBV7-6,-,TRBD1,TGTGCCAGCAGCTTGGGGACAGGGGACCAAGAGACCCAGTACTTC,CASSLGTGDQETQYF
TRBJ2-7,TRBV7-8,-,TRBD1,TGTGCCAGCAGCTTAAAAAGGCCGGGACAGGGGGCTCACGAGCAGTACTTC,CASSLKRPGQGAHEQYF
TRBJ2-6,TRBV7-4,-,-,TGTGCCAGCAGCTTAGCGGGGGGGGCCAACGTCCTGACTTTC,CASSLAGGANVLTF
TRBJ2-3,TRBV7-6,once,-,TGTGCCAGCAGCTACGGTAACGGCCCCACAGATACGCAGTATTTT,CASSYGNGPTDTQYF